The 30 T cell receptor beta chains given below trace back to one sample, sequenced in a study of beta chain features in type 1 diabetes. The investigators reverse transcribed all of the isolated RNA, so they sequenced expressed TCRB transcripts. Here immunoSEQ multiplex PCR was the method, and the copy in TCRdb shows in-frame clones only, minus some. The data contain a few hundred thousand clones, 11% of them seen just once; the ten biggest clones take up 0.015%. The sample comprised naive CD4+ T cells from blood. Receptor source: a woman aged 30 to 39 in good health.

V gene TRBV6-5 combines with J gene TRBJ2-5, with a tentative D call TRBD2 (5 bases). CDR3 length: 14 residues. V was pared by 2 bases and J by 5 bases, with 12 bases between. Germline CDR1 and CDR2: MNHEY and SVGAGI. CDR3 DNA sequence: TGTGCCAGCAGTTACAGACGGCGCGGGGAGACCCAGTACTTC. Translated, it gives CASSYRRRGETQYF.

V is TRBV7-9 and J is TRBJ1-2; D is perhaps TRBD1 (5 bases). This CDR3 has 15 amino acids. The V end lost 5 bases, the J end lost 2 bases, and 15 bases lay between the germline ends. Looked up from germline, CDR1 is SEHNR and CDR2 is FQNEAQ (reference sequence). The CDR3 nucleotides are TGTGCCAGCAGCCCTACGGCAGGGTTAAACTATGGCTACACCTTC. It yields the protein CASSPTAGLNYGYTF.

This clone was seen only a few times. V and J are TRBV27 and TRBJ2-1; TRBD1 agrees at 7 bases. V lost 2 bases to trimming and J lost 10 bases; unmatched junction nucleotides: 2. Germline values: CDR1 MNHEY, CDR2 SMNVEV (reference sequence). CDR3 length equals 12 residues. The CDR3 here is CASSLTGDEQFF. CDR3 bases: TGTGCCAGCAGTTTAACAGGGGACGAGCAGTTCTTC.

A few counts support this clone. V and J are TRBV7-6 and TRBJ2-7, with 7 bases matching TRBD1. The junction had 4 bases not matched to a gene; V was cut back by 1 base and J by 4 bases. The CDR3 extends over 14 amino acids. CDR1 and CDR2 (germline): SGHVS, FNYEAQ. The CDR3 spells CASSLEGARYEQYF. The CDR3 coding sequence is TGTGCCAGCAGCTTAGAGGGGGCCCGTTACGAGCAGTACTTC.

This clone came up a few times. The V call is TRBV5-4, the J call TRBJ1-1; possible D gene TRBD1, 6 bases. V gave up 3 bases and J gave up 5 bases, with 8 bases separating them. Germline V CDR1 and CDR2: SGHNT, YYREEE (reference sequence). The CDR3 sequence is 12 residues long. The CDR3: CASSSQGTEAFF. The CDR3 DNA sequence: TGTGCCAGCAGCTCACAGGGAACTGAAGCTTTCTTT.

This clone has a handful of counts. The J gene is TRBJ2-7, the V gene TRBV29-1; 13 bases agree with TRBD2. CDR1 and CDR2 from the germline V gene are SQVTM and ANQGSEA. Germline trimming cut 5 bases from V and 6 bases from J; bases unmatched to any gene: 7. CDR3 length: 14 amino acids. As DNA, the CDR3 is TGCAGCGTTAAAGGACTAGCGGGAGAGGTCGAGCAGTACTTC. The encoded protein is CSVKGLAGEVEQYF.

The chain uses TRBV13 and TRBJ1-2; TRBD1 matches 7 bases. Trimming at V came to 1 base and at J to 7 bases, leaving 6 bases not matched to a gene. CDR3 length: 14 amino acids. The germline V gene encodes CDR1 PRHDT and CDR2 FYEKMQ (reference sequence). The CDR3 coding sequence is TGTGCCAGCAGCTTAGCGGCAGGGGGGCGTGGCTACACCTTC. Protein product: CASSLAAGGRGYTF.

A few counts support this clone. The genes are TRBV30 and TRBJ1-2; D gene ambiguous. Trimming shortened V by 4 bases and J by 4 bases, and 10 bases separated the two germline ends. This CDR3 region has 12 residues. CDR1 and CDR2 (germline): GTSNPN, SVGIG (reference sequence). The CDR3 here is CAWTGSSYGYTF. The CDR3 DNA reads as TGTGCCTGGACAGGCTCTTCCTATGGCTACACCTTC.

In its sample, this clone was seen a few times. This chain connects TRBV1 to TRBJ2-3; the table's D call, TRBD2, was not checked against the DNA. TRBV1 is described as a pseudogene. The CDR3 runs 16 residues. The CDR3, as DNA: TGCACCAGCAGCCAAGATCGGGGACTATTTAGGCGTACGCAGTATTTT. This encodes CTSSQDRGLFRRTQYF.

This clone has just a few counts. The chain couples TRBV30 to TRBJ1-1; TRBD1 matches at 7 bases. V shed 3 bases, J shed 1 base, and the junction held 17 bases outside the gene matches. CDR3 length: 18 amino acids. Germline loops: CDR1 GTSNPN, CDR2 SVGIG (reference sequence). In DNA, the CDR3 is TGTGCCTGGAGGCCCTCACTACCAACAGGGGACTGGAACACTGAAGCTTTCTTT. This encodes CAWRPSLPTGDWNTEAFF.

This clone was counted between two and nine times. The genes are TRBV28 and TRBJ1-2; D is possibly TRBD1 (6 bases). The CDR3 consists of 14 residues. V was clipped by 6 bases and J by 3 bases, with 14 bases between them. Germline loops: CDR1 MDHEN, CDR2 SYDVKM. The DNA for the CDR3 is TGTGCCAGCAGAGGGGGACCTGGGGACTATGGCTACACCTTC. Its protein product is CASRGGPGDYGYTF.

A few counts support this clone. CDR3 sequence reads: CASSLRASQGPPDSGANVLTF. The CDR3 DNA reads as TGTGCCAGCAGCTTAAGAGCCTCACAGGGGCCCCCCGACTCTGGGGCCAACGTCCTGACTTTC. The chain has TRBV7-3 and TRBJ2-6, with TRBD1 identical over 7 bases. The CDR3 is made up of 21 amino acids. Per the germline V gene, CDR1 is SGHTA and CDR2 is FQGTGA. V lost 1 base and J lost 0; bases outside the gene matches: 15.

The table lists this clone with a few counts. The chain links TRBV18 to TRBJ1-5; D not resolved. This CDR3 region has 14 residues. Germline-derived CDR1 and CDR2 are KGHSH and LQKENI. V lost 8 bases to trimming and J lost 0 bases, with 11 bases between them. Written as DNA, the CDR3 is TGTGCCAGCCGAGGGCAGAATAGCAATCAGCCCCAGCATTTT. It encodes CASRGQNSNQPQHF.

The V and J genes are TRBV10-3 and TRBJ2-1, with D possibly TRBD2 on 6 matching bases. Trimming removed 4 bases from V and 4 bases from J, with 14 bases in between. The CDR3 spans 15 residues. Germline V gives CDR1 ENHRY, CDR2 SYGVKD. CDR3 nucleotide sequence: TGTGCCATCAGTGGTGGGGGGATAGGGTACAATGAGCAGTTCTTC. Its translation: CAISGGGIGYNEQFF.

The J gene is TRBJ2-7, the V gene TRBV29-1, with 7 bases that match TRBD2. Germline trimming cut 0 bases from V and 7 bases from J; bases unmatched to any gene: 12. The germline V gene encodes CDR1 SQVTM and CDR2 ANQGSEA. CDR3 size: 15 residues. The chain's CDR3 is CSVEETTTGGGEQYF. The CDR3 DNA is TGCAGCGTTGAAGAGACGACTACGGGGGGTGGAGAGCAGTACTTC.

This clone was recorded a few times. CDR3 amino acids: CASSADRALNTEAFF. The CDR3 DNA reads as TGTGCCAGCAGCGCCGACAGGGCCCTGAACACTGAAGCTTTCTTT. The chain is built from TRBV9 and TRBJ1-1; 7 bases match TRBD1. Germline V gene data show CDR1 as SGDLS and CDR2 as YYNGEE. The CDR3 is made up of 15 amino acids. J gave up 0 bases and V 3 bases, and 5 bases lay outside the gene matches.

The sample holds one count of this clone. This sequence joins TRBV7-2 and TRBJ2-7, with TRBD2 matching 10 bases. This CDR3 has 15 residues. Germline CDR1 SGHTA, CDR2 FQGNSA. After removal of 5 bases from V and 3 bases from J, the junction contained 7 bases not matched to a gene. In nucleotides, the CDR3 is TGTGCCAGCAGCCCCGCTAGCGGGAGTTTCTACGAGCAGTACTTC. Translated, it gives CASSPASGSFYEQYF.

This chain connects TRBV25-1 to TRBJ2-2; D is possibly TRBD2 (5 bases). V was shortened by 6 bases and J by 6 bases, with 17 bases between the two germline ends. Germline V CDR1 and CDR2: MGHDK, SYGVNS. This CDR3 region has 15 residues. The CDR3 loop reads CASSPGGRGSGELFF. The CDR3 nucleotides are TGTGCCAGCAGCCCCGGTGGTAGAGGGTCCGGGGAGCTGTTTTTT.

The chain carries TRBV5-1 and TRBJ2-1, with TRBD2 matching over 7 bases. The J segment lost 4 bases and the V segment lost 0 bases, leaving 7 bases of the junction unmatched. The V gene's germline CDR1 is SGHRS and CDR2 YFSETQ. CDR3 length: 16 residues. The CDR3 here is CASSLAGGRAYNEQFF. The CDR3 coding sequence is TGCGCCAGCAGCTTGGCGGGCGGGAGAGCTTACAATGAGCAGTTCTTC.

The rearrangement links TRBV6-5 to TRBJ2-7, with 8 bases fitting TRBD1. V dropped 2 bases and J dropped 3; count of bases not matched to a gene: 0. Germline V CDR1 and CDR2: MNHEY, SVGAGI. The CDR3 is made up of 13 amino acids. CDR3 DNA sequence: TGTGCCAGCAGTTACGACAGGGGCTACGAGCAGTACTTC. The encoded protein is CASSYDRGYEQYF.

The gene calls are TRBV7-2 and TRBJ2-1; 7 bases are shared with TRBD1. Trimming took 2 bases from V and 2 from J; bases not matched to a gene: 6. Germline V lookup: CDR1 SGHTA, CDR2 FQGNSA. This CDR3 spans 16 amino acids. The CDR3, as DNA: TGTGCCAGCAGCTTACAAGGGGGCTCGGCCTACAATGAGCAGTTCTTC. Translated, it gives CASSLQGGSAYNEQFF.

The chain links TRBV10-3 to TRBJ2-3; 16 bases are shared with TRBD2. The length of the CDR3 is 17 residues. In germline, CDR1 is ENHRY, CDR2 SYGVKD. V trimming: 7 bases; J trimming: 4 bases; junction bases outside the gene matches: 8. The CDR3 loop is CAIKGTSGRASADTQYF. Written as DNA, the CDR3 is TGTGCCATCAAAGGGACTAGCGGGAGGGCCTCGGCAGATACGCAGTATTTT.

This clone was observed a handful of times. This chain joins TRBV4-3 and TRBJ1-1; a possible D gene is TRBD1 (6 bases). Trimming removed 0 bases at V and 5 bases at J, with 13 bases between. Germline V gene lookup returns CDR1 LGHNA and CDR2 YSLEER. The CDR3 runs to 15 residues. As DNA, the CDR3 is TGCGCCAGCAGCCAAGATAGGGCAGGGGTGACTGAAGCTTTCTTT. This encodes CASSQDRAGVTEAFF.

This clone was recorded a few times. The chain recombines TRBV5-1 with TRBJ1-5; D gene unclear. Per germline, CDR1 SGHRS and CDR2 YFSETQ. V was cut by 0 bases and J by 1 base, with 5 bases left in between. This CDR3 has 14 residues. The CDR3 loop reads CASSLGGSNQPQHF. DNA of the CDR3: TGCGCCAGCAGCTTGGGCGGGAGCAATCAGCCCCAGCATTTT.

This clone was counted between two and nine times. This sequence joins TRBV7-8 and TRBJ2-6; D may be TRBD2 (5 bases). Trimming shortened V by 1 base and J by 2 bases, and 6 bases separated the two germline ends. CDR3 length equals 15 residues. Germline values: CDR1 SGHVS, CDR2 FQNEAQ. The CDR3 DNA reads TGTGCCAGCAGCTTAGTGGAGGCTGGGGCCAACGTCCTGACTTTC. It yields the protein CASSLVEAGANVLTF. The full variable domain, in which reference TRBV7-8 and TRBJ2-6 provide the parts outside the CDR3, is GAGVSQSPRYKVAKRGQDVALRCDPISGHVSLFWYQQALGQGPEFLTYFQNEAQLDKSGLPSDRFFAERPEGSVSTLKIQRTQQEDSAVYLCASSLVEAGANVLTFGAGSRLTVL.

The J gene is TRBJ2-7, the V gene TRBV28; TRBD2 matches 10 bases. This CDR3 has 19 amino acids. Losses at the gene ends were 3 bases for V and 3 bases for J; bases not matched to a gene: 17. CDR1 and CDR2 (germline): MDHEN, SYDVKM. CDR3 region: CASSFPGLAVNNNNYEQYF. The CDR3 DNA sequence: TGTGCCAGCAGTTTTCCTGGACTAGCGGTCAATAATAACAACTACGAGCAGTACTTC.

This clone was seen a few times. V usage is TRBV5-4 and J usage is TRBJ2-3; the D gene is possibly TRBD2 (5 bases). CDR1 and CDR2 from the germline V gene are SGHNT and YYREEE (reference sequence). Trimming shortened V by 4 bases and J by 2 bases, and 8 bases separated the two germline ends. This CDR3 contains 13 residues. CDR3 amino acids: CASSPDSTDTQYF. For the CDR3, the DNA is TGTGCCAGCAGCCCGGACTCCACAGATACGCAGTATTTT.

The DNA for the CDR3 is TGTGCCAGCTCCCCCAGTCGAGGTATGGACTATGGCTACACCTTC. This sequence encodes CASSPSRGMDYGYTF. J is TRBJ1-2 and V is TRBV18; D is ambiguous. V shed 6 bases and J shed 3 bases, with 17 bases lying between them. The CDR3 sequence is 15 residues long. The V gene's germline CDR1 is KGHSH and CDR2 LQKENI. Based on the CDR3 plus reference TRBV18 and TRBJ1-2, the full variable domain is NAGVMQNPRHLVRRRGQEARLRCSPMKGHSHVYWYRQLPEEGLKFMVYLQKENIIDESGMPKERFSAEFPKEGPSILRIQQVVRGDSAAYFCASSPSRGMDYGYTFGSGTRLTVV.

J is TRBJ2-1 and V is TRBV28, with D possibly TRBD1 on 5 matching bases. Germline lookup yields CDR1 MDHEN and CDR2 SYDVKM. V dropped 6 bases and J dropped 1 base, with 16 bases sitting between them. The CDR3 length is 16 residues. The CDR3 is CASRDTEGESYNEQFF. The CDR3 nucleotides are TGTGCCAGCAGGGACACAGAAGGGGAATCCTACAATGAGCAGTTCTTC.

The rearrangement joins TRBV28 to TRBJ2-3; 7 nucleotides agree with TRBD2. Germline V gives CDR1 MDHEN, CDR2 SYDVKM. Trimming at V came to 8 bases and at J to 1 base, leaving 6 bases not matched to a gene. This CDR3 spans 14 amino acids. CDR3 nucleotides: TGTGCCAGCCACCATCGGGAGGGCACAGATACGCAGTATTTT. Protein: CASHHREGTDTQYF. The entire variable domain, with the rest obtained from reference TRBV28 and TRBJ2-3, is as follows: DVKVTQSSRYLVKRTGEKVFLECVQDMDHENMFWYRQDPGLGLRLIYFSYDVKMKEKGDIPEGYSVSREKKERFSLILESASTNQTSMYLCASHHREGTDTQYFGPGTRLTVL.